The clone carrying this T cell receptor beta chain turned up a few times. This sample stems from a study of T-cell reconstitution after alpha-beta-depleted transplantation in children. The CDR3 is 15 residues long. Germline lookup yields CDR1 MRHNA and CDR2 SNTAGT. With 2 bases removed from V and 0 bases from J, the gap between germline ends came to 9 bases. Using unique molecular identifiers, the investigators prepared the TCRbeta library. TCRdb itself ran the PCR reads through MiXCR, one entry per CDR3 protein. The sample carries about 540,000 distinct CDR3 sequences, 18% recorded once. The chain carries TRBV6-4 and TRBJ2-3; perhaps TRBD2 as D (7 bases). Source: PBMCs from the stem cell graft donor, taken from the stem cell graft. The sequence was obtained from a human donor who donated a stem cell graft to a child with acute lymphoblastic leukemia. CDR3 DNA: TGTGCCAGCAGTGACGAGGGGGGGAGCACAGATACGCAGTATTTT. Its translation: CASSDEGGSTDTQYF.